This TCR beta chain was profiled in a study of blood T cell repertoires in COVID-19. Study-level background: COVID-19 samples, acute and convalescent, were from the United States, Italy and Spain. The analysed material was cDNA or gDNA that came from T cells, B-cell-depleted T cells, or PBMCs.

This clone has just one count. Patients of the Seattle cohort, enrolled during active infection, were followed longitudinally. Germline CDR1 LGHNA, CDR2 YNFKEQ. V was cut by 4 bases and J by 3 bases, with 15 bases left in between. This CDR3 has 15 amino acids. In the study's own analysis: Researchers report that nucleated cell counts were estimated from reference gene primer amplification. Only in-frame clones appear in the TCRdb table, and some are missing; sequencing was by immunoSEQ multiplex PCR. V and J calls and clone size are copied from that table; D and trimming were computed from the DNA. The data show 200,000 or so clones, 84% seen once.

The chain combines TRBV4-2 with TRBJ2-5; TRBD1 might be the D (5 bases). This TCR derives from a woman aged 80 or older with COVID-19, enrolled during active disease. The sequenced sample was peripheral blood. CDR3 region: CASSRQFRGEETQYF. The CDR3 nucleotides are TGTGCCAGCAGCCGCCAGTTTAGGGGCGAAGAGACCCAGTACTTC.